This T cell receptor beta chain was captured in a study of Ad26.COV2.S vaccination and SARS-CoV-2 variants. Points from the study as a whole: Spike-specific TCR breadth in vaccine recipients exceeded that seen in placebo recipients. Participants given vaccine showed non-spike TCR breadth similar to that of placebo recipients. The analyses of TCR breadth and depth may have understated the size of total T cell responses. In vaccinated individuals, spike-specific CD8+ and CD4+ T cell responses reportedly displayed substantial breadth.

Germline V gene lookup returns CDR1 LGHNA and CDR2 YNFKEQ. Trimming cost V 4 bases and J 4 bases; bases outside gene matches: 6. CDR3 length: 15 amino acids. Sequencing was performed with immunoSEQ multiplex PCR; in TCRdb, only in-frame clones are kept and a portion is missing. There are over 85,000 clones in the sample; about 78% occur only once, and 17% lies in the top ten. This clone was seen a single time. Antigen: not known. The sequenced sample was peripheral blood, obtained after recovery from COVID-19. V usage is TRBV4-2 and J usage is TRBJ2-3, with 9 nucleotides matching TRBD1. The clonotype was recovered from a human donor who had recovered from COVID-19. Here the CDR3 reads CASSPGQGRADTQYF. CDR3 sequence (DNA): TGTGCCAGCAGCCCCGGACAGGGGAGGGCAGATACGCAGTATTTT.